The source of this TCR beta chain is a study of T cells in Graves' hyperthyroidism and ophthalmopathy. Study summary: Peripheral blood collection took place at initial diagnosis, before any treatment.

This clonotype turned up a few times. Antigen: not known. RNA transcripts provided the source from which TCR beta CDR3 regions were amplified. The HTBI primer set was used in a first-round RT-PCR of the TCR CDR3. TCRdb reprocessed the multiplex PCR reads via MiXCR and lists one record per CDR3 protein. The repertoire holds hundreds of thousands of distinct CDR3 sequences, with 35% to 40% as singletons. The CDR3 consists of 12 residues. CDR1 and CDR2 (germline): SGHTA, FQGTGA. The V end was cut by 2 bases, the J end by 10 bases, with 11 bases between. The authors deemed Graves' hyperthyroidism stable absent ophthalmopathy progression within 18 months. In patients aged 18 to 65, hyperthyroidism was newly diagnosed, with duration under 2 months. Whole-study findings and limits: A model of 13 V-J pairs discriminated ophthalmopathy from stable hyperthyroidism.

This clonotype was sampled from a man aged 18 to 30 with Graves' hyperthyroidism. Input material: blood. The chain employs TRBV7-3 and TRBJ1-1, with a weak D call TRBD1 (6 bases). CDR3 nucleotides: TGTGCCAGCAGCTTAGCGGGGGGGGCAGCTTTCTTT. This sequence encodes CASSLAGGAAFF.